This entry concerns a single T cell receptor (beta chain). Its antigen is undetermined. The V gene lost 5 bases and the J gene lost 2 bases, with 7 bases spanning the gap. The CDR3 extends over 13 amino acids. The germline CDR1 and CDR2 sequences are MNHEY and SVGAGI. The sample originates from a study of T cell responses to AZD1222 COVID-19 vaccine. Points from the study as a whole: The sample set comprised mostly white British donors with more females, and clonal diversity was possibly underestimated.

Using immunoSEQ multiplex PCR, the repertoire was profiled, and TCRdb retains in-frame clones only, with some absent. Of under 95,000 clones listed, around 90% are singletons. The receptor's source is an adult in good health. The V and J genes are TRBV6-5 and TRBJ2-4, with D possibly being TRBD1 (6 bases). This material consisted of peripheral blood, taken on day 0 of AZD1222 vaccination. The CDR3 coding sequence is TGTGCCAGCAGTAGGGGGACCAAAAACATTCAGTACTTC. It is translated as CASSRGTKNIQYF.